This T cell receptor beta chain was captured by sequencing in a study of cytomegalovirus exposure and HLA in healthy donors. Study as a whole: Earlier findings included 117 million unique TCR beta sequences obtained from about 170 million T cells.

General study results and limits: Associated with cytomegalovirus, according to the listing, were fewer than 200 TCR beta chains. Sequencing likely caused a cluster of highly shared sequence variants.

Remarks on this clone: The antigen is not known.

The PCR was carried out with 60 Vbeta primers and 13 Jbeta primers. Assay used: immunoSEQ multiplex PCR; TCRdb lists only in-frame clones, some missing. The sample totals 150,000 to 200,000 clones. Material for sequencing was PBMCs. The origin of this receptor is an older woman in good health and CMV-seronegative.

The CDR3 is CASSLALTWGQTVDEQFF. The CDR3 DNA sequence: TGCGCCAGCAGCTTGGCCCTTACGTGGGGGCAGACGGTCGATGAGCAGTTCTTC. The chain couples TRBV5-1 to TRBJ2-1; TRBD1 might be the D (6 bases). From germline, CDR1 is SGHRS and CDR2 YFSETQ. The ends were cut back, 0 bases at V and 8 bases at J, with 24 bases in the middle. The CDR3 has 18 amino acids.